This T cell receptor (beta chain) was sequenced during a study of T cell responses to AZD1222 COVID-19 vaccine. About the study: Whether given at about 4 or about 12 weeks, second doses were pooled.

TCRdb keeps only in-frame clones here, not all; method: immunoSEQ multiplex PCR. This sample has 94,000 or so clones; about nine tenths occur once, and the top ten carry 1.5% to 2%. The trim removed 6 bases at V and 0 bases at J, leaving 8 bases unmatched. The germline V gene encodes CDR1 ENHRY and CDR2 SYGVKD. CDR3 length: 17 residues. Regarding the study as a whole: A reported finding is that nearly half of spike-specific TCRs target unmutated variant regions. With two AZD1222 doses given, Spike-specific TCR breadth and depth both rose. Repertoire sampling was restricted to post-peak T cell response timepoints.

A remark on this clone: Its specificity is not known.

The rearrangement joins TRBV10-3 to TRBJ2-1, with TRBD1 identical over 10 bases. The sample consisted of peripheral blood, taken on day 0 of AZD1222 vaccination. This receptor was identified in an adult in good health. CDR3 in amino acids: CAIRGDRGVNSYNEQFF. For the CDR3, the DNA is TGTGCCATCAGAGGGGACAGGGGAGTAAACTCCTACAATGAGCAGTTCTTC.